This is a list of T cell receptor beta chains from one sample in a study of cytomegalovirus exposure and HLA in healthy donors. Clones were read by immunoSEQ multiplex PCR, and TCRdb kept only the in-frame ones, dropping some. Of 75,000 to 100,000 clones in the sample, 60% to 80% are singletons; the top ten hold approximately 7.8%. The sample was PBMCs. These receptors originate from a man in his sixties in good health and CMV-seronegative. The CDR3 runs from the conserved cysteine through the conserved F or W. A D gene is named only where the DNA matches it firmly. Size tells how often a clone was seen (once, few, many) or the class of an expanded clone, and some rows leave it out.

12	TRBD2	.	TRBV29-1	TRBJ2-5	TGCAGCGGGGGGACTAGCGAAGAGACCCAGTACTTC	CSGGTSEETQYF
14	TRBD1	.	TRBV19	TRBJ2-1	TGTGCCAGTTCCGACAGGGGAGGCTACAATGAGCAGTTCTTC	CASSDRGGYNEQFF
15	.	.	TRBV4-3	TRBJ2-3	TGCGCCAGCAGCCAAGGACTAGGAGGCACAGATACGCAGTATTTT	CASSQGLGGTDTQYF
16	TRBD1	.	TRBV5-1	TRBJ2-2	TGCGCCAGCAGCTTGGGGACAGGGCAGAACACCGGGGAGCTGTTTTTT	CASSLGTGQNTGELFF
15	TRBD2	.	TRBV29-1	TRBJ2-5	TGCAGCGTTCCCCGGGAGGGGGGGCAGGAAGAGACCCAGTACTTC	CSVPREGGQEETQYF
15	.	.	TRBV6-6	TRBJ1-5	TGTGCCAGCAGTTACTCGGTACAGGGCGGTCAGCCCCAGCATTTT	CASSYSVQGGQPQHF
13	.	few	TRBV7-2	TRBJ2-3	TGTGCCAGCAGCCCTGAGGTCCCAGATACGCAGTATTTT	CASSPEVPDTQYF
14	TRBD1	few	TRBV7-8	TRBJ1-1	TGTGCCAGCAGCTTGGCCGGGACAGGGAATTGGGCTTTCTTT	CASSLAGTGNWAFF
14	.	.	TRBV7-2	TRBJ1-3	TGTGCCAGCAGCTTGTCGGGGGCTGGAAACACCATATATTTT	CASSLSGAGNTIYF
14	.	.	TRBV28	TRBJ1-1	TGTGCCAGCACCCCCAGGCGGAGGTACACTGAAGCTTTCTTT	CASTPRRRYTEAFF